Below are 18 T cell receptor beta chains sequenced from a single sample in a study of human T cells and chemical hapten exposure. Stated time point: patch test 1, 2 weeks after DPC sensitization. Treatment described: therapeutic diphenylcyclopropenone sensitization with weekly scalp DPC. TCRdb fed the RACE reads into MiXCR, producing one record per CDR3 protein. The sample includes 300,000 to 350,000 distinct CDR3 sequences, 6% to 8.5% of them seen just once. Source: whole blood, taken in connection with sensitization to the hapten diphenylcyclopropenone (DPC). The receptors were sampled from a woman younger than 30 with alopecia areata. Some clones in this sample may be carry-over from other donors' samples.

This clonotype was picked up many times. The J gene is TRBJ2-4, the V gene TRBV24-1; TRBD1 matches 9 bases. V shed 6 bases and J 8 bases; nucleotides not matched to a gene: 7. This CDR3 contains 14 residues. CDR1 is KGHDR, CDR2 SFDVKD, per germline. CDR3 residues: CATSPGTGTDIQYF. In DNA, the CDR3 is TGTGCCACCAGTCCCGGGACAGGGACGGACATTCAGTACTTC.

The chain carries TRBV7-2 and TRBJ2-6; weak D call: TRBD1 (5 bases). V lost 4 bases, J lost 2 bases, and 18 bases lay in between. Germline CDR1 and CDR2: SGHTA and FQGNSA. The CDR3 covers 18 residues. The CDR3 protein is CASSSRARAGAGANVLTF. CDR3 in DNA: TGTGCCAGCAGCTCCCGAGCCAGGGCCGGAGCTGGGGCCAACGTCCTGACTTTC. Drawing the rest from reference TRBV7-2 and TRBJ2-6, the complete variable domain is GAGVSQSPSNKVTEKGKDVELRCDPISGHTALYWYRQSLGQGLEFLIYFQGNSAPDKSGLPSDRFSAERTGGSVSTLTIQRTQQEDSAVYLCASSSRARAGAGANVLTFGAGSRLTVL.

This clonotype was detected many times. This chain connects TRBV4-3 to TRBJ2-6; perhaps TRBD1 as D (5 bases). With 0 bases removed from V and 0 bases from J, the gap between germline ends came to 9 bases. Germline CDR1 is LGHNA and CDR2 is YSLEER. This CDR3 is 17 amino acids long. CDR3 region: CASSQDRGSSGANVLTF. The CDR3 DNA sequence: TGCGCCAGCAGCCAAGATAGGGGTAGCTCTGGGGCCAACGTCCTGACTTTC.

There are many counts of this clonotype. The V and J genes are TRBV4-1 and TRBJ2-5; D remains unclear. The V gene lost 0 bases and the J gene lost 1 base, with 6 bases spanning the gap. Germline CDR1 reads MGHRA; CDR2 reads YSYEKL. The CDR3 runs to 14 residues. The CDR3 is CASSQERSQETQYF. CDR3 sequence (DNA): TGCGCCAGCAGCCAAGAACGGTCCCAAGAGACCCAGTACTTC.

This clonotype was found a few times. CDR3 protein: CASSQVGDNQPQHF. CDR3 coding DNA: TGTGCCAGCAGCCAGGTAGGGGACAATCAGCCCCAGCATTTT. V gene TRBV7-9 combines with J gene TRBJ1-5; weak D call: TRBD1 (5 bases). V was cut by 5 bases and J by 3 bases, with 11 bases left in between. The CDR3 is 14 amino acids. Germline assignment: CDR1 SEHNR and CDR2 FQNEAQ (reference sequence).

J is TRBJ2-7 and V is TRBV15, with 7 bases matching TRBD1. J gave up 9 bases and V 3 bases, and 8 bases lay outside the gene matches. Germline CDR1 LNHNV, CDR2 YYDKDF (reference sequence). The CDR3 length is 13 residues. Written as DNA, the CDR3 is TGTGCCACCAGCAGCCGACAGGGCCTAGGGCAGTACTTC. This gives the protein CATSSRQGLGQYF.

Concerning this clonotype: Given a much more abundant clone one base away, this may be a read error. Here the CDR3 reads CASSDRSSYEQYF. The CDR3 nucleotides are TGCGCCAGCAGCGACCGGAGCTCCTACGAGCAGTACTTC. The J gene is TRBJ2-7, the V gene TRBV4-3; D ambiguous. The CDR3 spans 13 residues. Germline CDR1 is LGHNA and CDR2 is YSLEER. Trimming pared 5 bases from V and 0 bases from J, leaving 8 bases between.

V usage is TRBV10-3 and J usage is TRBJ2-1; the D gene could be TRBD1 or TRBD2 (5 bases each). The CDR3 contains 14 residues. CDR1 is ENHRY, CDR2 SYGVKD, per germline. Trimming removed 6 bases at V and 5 bases at J, with 14 bases between. CDR3 sequence reads: CAISSRDPHNEQFF. CDR3 sequence (DNA): TGTGCCATCAGCTCCCGGGACCCCCACAATGAGCAGTTCTTC.

This clonotype has a handful of counts. The rearrangement links TRBV4-3 to TRBJ2-7; tentatively, D is TRBD2 (6 bases). The ends were cut back, 0 bases at V and 3 bases at J, with 15 bases in the middle. Germline values: CDR1 LGHNA, CDR2 YSLEER. This CDR3 contains 16 residues. CDR3 sequence (DNA): TGCGCCAGCAGCCAAGATGCCGCCGGGGGTCGCTACGAGCAGTACTTC. It yields the protein CASSQDAAGGRYEQYF.

Many counts were recorded for this clonotype. The rearrangement joins TRBV5-5 to TRBJ1-4; D may be TRBD1 (5 bases). Germline values: CDR1 SGHKS, CDR2 YYEKEE (reference sequence). V lost 5 bases and J 10 bases, leaving 15 bases between the germline ends. This CDR3 has 13 amino acids. In DNA form, the CDR3 reads TGTGCCAGCAGACGGGACTTGGCTGGAAAACTGTTTTTT. Translation gives CASRRDLAGKLFF. The whole variable domain, filled in from reference TRBV5-5 and TRBJ1-4, reads DAGVTQSPTHLIKTRGQQVTLRCSPISGHKSVSWYQQVLGQGPQFIFQYYEKEERGRGNFPDRFSARQFPNYSSELNVNALLLGDSALYLCASRRDLAGKLFFGSGTQLSVL.

J is TRBJ1-1 and V is TRBV3-1; D not certain. The CDR3 is 13 amino acids. The germline V gene encodes CDR1 LGHDT and CDR2 YNNKEL (reference sequence). Trimming left V 1 base short and J 7 bases short, with 10 bases between. CDR3 protein: CASSQAGRIEAFF. Written as DNA, the CDR3 is TGTGCCAGCAGCCAAGCTGGAAGGATTGAAGCTTTCTTT.

This clonotype was detected only a few times. This chain joins TRBV4-3 and TRBJ2-3, with TRBD2 matching 9 bases. The length of the CDR3 is 16 residues. Trimming at V came to 0 bases and at J to 3 bases, leaving 4 bases not matched to a gene. Per the germline V gene, CDR1 is LGHNA and CDR2 is YSLEER. For the CDR3, the DNA is TGCGCCAGCAGCCAAGATGCGGGGGGGGGTACAGATACGCAGTATTTT. The encoded protein is CASSQDAGGGTDTQYF.

The table lists this clonotype with a few counts. This chain links TRBV20-1 with TRBJ2-3; 9 bases agree with TRBD2. The germline V gene has CDR1 DFQATT and CDR2 SNEGSKA (reference sequence). Losses at the gene ends were 1 base for V and 0 bases for J; bases not matched to a gene: 2. The CDR3 sequence is 15 residues long. The CDR3 region is CSARVSGGSTDTQYF. The CDR3 DNA follows: TGCAGTGCTAGAGTTAGCGGGGGTAGCACAGATACGCAGTATTTT.

The V gene is TRBV20-1, the J gene TRBJ2-4; D is tentatively TRBD1 or TRBD2 (5 bases each). Trimming took 6 bases from V and 0 from J, leaving 15 bases between them. CDR1 and CDR2 from the germline V gene are DFQATT and SNEGSKA (reference sequence). The CDR3 consists of 15 residues. CDR3 in DNA: TGCAGTGCCGTCGGGGACGGACTAGCCAAAAACATTCAGTACTTC. Translation gives CSAVGDGLAKNIQYF.

This clonotype was seen more than once but under ten times. V gene TRBV7-2 combines with J gene TRBJ2-3; the match to TRBD2 covers 10 bases. The CDR3 extends over 16 amino acids. Germline CDR1 SGHTA, CDR2 FQGNSA. V was pared by 4 bases and J by 1 base, with 5 bases of the junction left unmatched. CDR3 nucleotides: TGTGCCAGCAGCTCTTACCTAGCGGGGGGCACAGATACGCAGTATTTT. Its translation: CASSSYLAGGTDTQYF.

In its sample, this clonotype was seen a few times. The chain joins TRBV5-1 to TRBJ2-1; maybe TRBD2 (6 bases). CDR3 length: 11 amino acids. Germline V gene sequence: CDR1 SGHRS, CDR2 YFSETQ. The V and J ends lost 4 bases and 12 bases respectively, with 11 bases between them. Written as DNA, the CDR3 is TGCGCCAGCAGCGGGGACTTGAGGCAGTTCTTC. It specifies CASSGDLRQFF.

There are a few counts of this clonotype. The CDR3 loop is CASSLQGSSGNTIYF. The CDR3 DNA reads TGTGCCAGCAGTTTACAGGGAAGCTCTGGAAACACCATATATTTT. The chain couples TRBV27 to TRBJ1-3, with D maybe TRBD1 (5 bases). Per the germline V gene, CDR1 is MNHEY and CDR2 is SMNVEV (reference sequence). The CDR3 runs to 15 residues. V was cut by 2 bases and J by 0 bases, with 8 bases left in between.

This clonotype was seen more than once but under ten times. The chain has TRBV7-2 and TRBJ2-5; D possibly matches TRBD1 or TRBD2 (7 bases each). Germline V lookup: CDR1 SGHTA, CDR2 FQGNSA. The CDR3 is 16 amino acids. This chain's CDR3 is CATAVQGGGGDETQYF. Written as DNA, the CDR3 is TGTGCGACCGCCGTCCAAGGGGGAGGGGGCGACGAGACCCAGTACTTC.